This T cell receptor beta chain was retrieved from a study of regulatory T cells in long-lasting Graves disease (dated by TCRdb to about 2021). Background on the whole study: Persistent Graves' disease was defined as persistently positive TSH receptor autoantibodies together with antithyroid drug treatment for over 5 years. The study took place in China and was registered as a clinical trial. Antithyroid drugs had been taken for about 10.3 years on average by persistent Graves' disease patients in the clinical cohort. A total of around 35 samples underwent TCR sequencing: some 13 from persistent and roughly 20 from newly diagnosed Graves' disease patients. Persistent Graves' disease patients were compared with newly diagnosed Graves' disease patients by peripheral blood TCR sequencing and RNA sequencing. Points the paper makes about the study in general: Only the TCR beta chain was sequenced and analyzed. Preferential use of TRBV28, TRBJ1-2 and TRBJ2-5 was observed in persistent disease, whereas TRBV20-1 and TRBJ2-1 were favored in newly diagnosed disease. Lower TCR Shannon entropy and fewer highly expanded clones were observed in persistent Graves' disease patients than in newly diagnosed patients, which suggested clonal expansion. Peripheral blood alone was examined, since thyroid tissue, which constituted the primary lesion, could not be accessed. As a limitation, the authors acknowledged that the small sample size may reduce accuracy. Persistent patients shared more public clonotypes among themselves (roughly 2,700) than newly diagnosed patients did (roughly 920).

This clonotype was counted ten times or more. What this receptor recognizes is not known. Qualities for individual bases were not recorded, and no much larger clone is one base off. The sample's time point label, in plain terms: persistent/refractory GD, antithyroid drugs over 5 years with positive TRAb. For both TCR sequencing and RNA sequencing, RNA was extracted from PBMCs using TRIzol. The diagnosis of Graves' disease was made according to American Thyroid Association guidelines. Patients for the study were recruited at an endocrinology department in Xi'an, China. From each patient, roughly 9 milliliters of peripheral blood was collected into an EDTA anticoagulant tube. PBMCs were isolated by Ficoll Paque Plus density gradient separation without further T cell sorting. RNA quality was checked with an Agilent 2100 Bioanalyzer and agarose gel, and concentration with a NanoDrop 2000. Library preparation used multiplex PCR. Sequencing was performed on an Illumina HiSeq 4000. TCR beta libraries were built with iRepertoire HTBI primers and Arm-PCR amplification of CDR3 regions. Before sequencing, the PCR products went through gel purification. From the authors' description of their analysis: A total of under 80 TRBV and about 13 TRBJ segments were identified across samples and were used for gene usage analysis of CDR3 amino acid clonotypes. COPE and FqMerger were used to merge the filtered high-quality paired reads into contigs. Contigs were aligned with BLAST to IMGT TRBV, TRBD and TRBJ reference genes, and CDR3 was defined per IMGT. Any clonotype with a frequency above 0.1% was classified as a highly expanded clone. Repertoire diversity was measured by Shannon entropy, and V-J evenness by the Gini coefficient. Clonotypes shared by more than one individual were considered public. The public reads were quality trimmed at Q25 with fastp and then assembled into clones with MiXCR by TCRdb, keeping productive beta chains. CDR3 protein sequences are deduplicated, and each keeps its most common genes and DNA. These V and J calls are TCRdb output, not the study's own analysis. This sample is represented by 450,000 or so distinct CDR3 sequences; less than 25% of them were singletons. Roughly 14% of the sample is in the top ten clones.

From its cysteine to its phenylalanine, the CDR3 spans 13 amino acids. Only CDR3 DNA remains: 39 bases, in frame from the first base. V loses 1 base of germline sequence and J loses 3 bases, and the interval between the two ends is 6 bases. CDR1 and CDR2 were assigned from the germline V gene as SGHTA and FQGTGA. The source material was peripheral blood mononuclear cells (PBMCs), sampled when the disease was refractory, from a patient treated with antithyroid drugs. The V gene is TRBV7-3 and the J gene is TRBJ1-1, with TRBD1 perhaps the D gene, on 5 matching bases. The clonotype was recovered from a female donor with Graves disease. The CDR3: CASSLRQHTEAFF. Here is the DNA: TGTGCCAGCAGCTTAAGACAGCACACTGAAGCTTTCTTT.